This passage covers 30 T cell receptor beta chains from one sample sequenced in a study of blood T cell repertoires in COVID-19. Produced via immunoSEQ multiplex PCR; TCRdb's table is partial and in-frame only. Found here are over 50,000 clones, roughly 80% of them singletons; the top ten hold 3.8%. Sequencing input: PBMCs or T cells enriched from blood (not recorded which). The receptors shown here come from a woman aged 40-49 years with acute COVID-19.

The CDR3 reads CATSDTGGTDTQYF. In nucleotides, the CDR3 is TGTGCCACCTCCGACACAGGGGGCACAGATACGCAGTATTTT. The chain uses TRBV24-1 and TRBJ2-3; the match to TRBD1 covers 7 bases. The germline V gene has CDR1 KGHDR and CDR2 SFDVKD. The CDR3 length is 14 residues. Germline trimming cut 9 bases from V and 1 base from J; bases unmatched to any gene: 6.

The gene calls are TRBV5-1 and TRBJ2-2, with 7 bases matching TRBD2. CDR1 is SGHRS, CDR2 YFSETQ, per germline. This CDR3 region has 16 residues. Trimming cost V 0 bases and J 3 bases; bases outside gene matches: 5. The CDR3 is CASSLVAGDHTGELFF. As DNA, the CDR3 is TGCGCCAGCAGCTTGGTCGCGGGAGACCACACCGGGGAGCTGTTTTTT.

The CDR3 region is CASIARGGGWDTEAFF. The CDR3 DNA reads TGTGCCAGCATTGCCAGGGGCGGGGGCTGGGACACTGAAGCTTTCTTT. V and J are TRBV27 and TRBJ1-1, with D tentatively TRBD1 (6 bases). Deletions cut 7 bases from V and 3 bases from J, with 21 bases between. This CDR3 has 16 amino acids. Looked up from germline, CDR1 is MNHEY and CDR2 is SMNVEV (reference sequence).

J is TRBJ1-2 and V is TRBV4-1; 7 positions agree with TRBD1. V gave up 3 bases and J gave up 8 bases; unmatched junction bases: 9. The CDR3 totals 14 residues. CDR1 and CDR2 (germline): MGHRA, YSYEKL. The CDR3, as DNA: TGCGCCAGCAGCCACGTAGACAGGGTTGACGGCTACACCTTC. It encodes CASSHVDRVDGYTF.

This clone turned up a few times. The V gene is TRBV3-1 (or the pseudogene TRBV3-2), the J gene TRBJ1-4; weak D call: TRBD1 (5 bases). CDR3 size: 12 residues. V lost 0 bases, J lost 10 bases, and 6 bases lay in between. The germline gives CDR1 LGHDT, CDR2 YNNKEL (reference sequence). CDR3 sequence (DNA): TGTGCCAGCAGCCAAGAGGGGGGAAAACTGTTTTTT. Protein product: CASSQEGGKLFF.

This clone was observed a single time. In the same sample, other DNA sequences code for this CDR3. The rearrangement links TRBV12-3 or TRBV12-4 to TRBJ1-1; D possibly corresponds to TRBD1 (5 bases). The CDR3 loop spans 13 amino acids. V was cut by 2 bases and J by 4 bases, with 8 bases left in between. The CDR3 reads CASSLWRGTEAFF. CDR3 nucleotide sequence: TGTGCCAGCAGTTTATGGAGGGGCACTGAAGCTTTCTTT.

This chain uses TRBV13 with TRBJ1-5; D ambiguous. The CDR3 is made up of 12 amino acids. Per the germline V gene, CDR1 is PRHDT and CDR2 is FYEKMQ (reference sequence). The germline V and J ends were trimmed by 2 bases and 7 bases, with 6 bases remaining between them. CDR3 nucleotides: TGTGCCAGCAGCTTAAGGGAGCAGCCCCAGCATTTT. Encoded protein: CASSLREQPQHF.

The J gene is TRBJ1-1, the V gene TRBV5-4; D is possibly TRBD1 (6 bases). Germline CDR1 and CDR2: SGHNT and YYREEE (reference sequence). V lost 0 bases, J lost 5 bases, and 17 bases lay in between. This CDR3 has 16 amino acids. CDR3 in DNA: TGTGCCAGCAGCTTGGGGGCTCCGGGACAAGAAACTGAAGCTTTCTTT. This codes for CASSLGAPGQETEAFF.

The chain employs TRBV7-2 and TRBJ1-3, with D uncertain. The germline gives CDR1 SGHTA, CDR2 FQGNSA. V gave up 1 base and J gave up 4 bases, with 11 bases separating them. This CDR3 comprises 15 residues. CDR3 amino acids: CASSLESGSGNTIYF. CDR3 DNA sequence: TGTGCCAGCAGCTTAGAGTCAGGATCAGGAAACACCATATATTTT.

For the CDR3, the DNA is TGTGCCAGTAGTATGAGAGGGGGACAGGGGCTTGCCAATGAGCAGTTCTTC. Protein product: CASSMRGGQGLANEQFF. V is TRBV19 and J is TRBJ2-1, with 10 bases fitting TRBD1. Germline-derived CDR1 and CDR2 are LNHDA and SQIVND (reference sequence). The CDR3 has 17 residues. V lost 3 bases, J lost 6 bases, and 11 bases stayed unmatched.

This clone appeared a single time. The CDR3 sequence: CASSYKQGGYYGTEAFF. In DNA, the CDR3 is TGTGCCAGCAGTTACAAACAGGGGGGCTATTATGGCACTGAAGCTTTCTTT. This chain uses TRBV5-5 with TRBJ1-1; 8 nucleotides align to TRBD1. Trimming cost V 5 bases and J 4 bases; bases outside gene matches: 16. CDR3 length: 17 amino acids. CDR1 is SGHKS and CDR2 is YYEKEE in the germline V gene (reference sequence).

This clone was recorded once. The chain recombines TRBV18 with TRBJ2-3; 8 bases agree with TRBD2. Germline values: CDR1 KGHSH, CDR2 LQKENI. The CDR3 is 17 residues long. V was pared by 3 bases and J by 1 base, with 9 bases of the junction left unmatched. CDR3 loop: CASSPRPAGAGTDTQYF. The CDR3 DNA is TGTGCCAGCTCACCCCGACCAGCGGGAGCCGGCACAGATACGCAGTATTTT.

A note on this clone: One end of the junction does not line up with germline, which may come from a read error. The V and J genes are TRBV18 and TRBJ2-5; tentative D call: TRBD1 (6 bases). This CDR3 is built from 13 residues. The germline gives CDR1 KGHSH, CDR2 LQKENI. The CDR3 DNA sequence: TGTGCCAGCTCACCACTACAGGGCGCCAATTACAACTTC. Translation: CASSPLQGANYNF.

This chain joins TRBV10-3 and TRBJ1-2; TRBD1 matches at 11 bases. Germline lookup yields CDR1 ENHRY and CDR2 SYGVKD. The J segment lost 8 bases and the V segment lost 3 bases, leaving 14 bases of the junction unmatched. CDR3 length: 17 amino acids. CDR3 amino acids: CAISDSLGQGGSEGYTF. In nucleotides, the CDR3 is TGTGCCATCAGTGATAGCCTGGGACAGGGGGGTTCGGAGGGCTACACCTTC.

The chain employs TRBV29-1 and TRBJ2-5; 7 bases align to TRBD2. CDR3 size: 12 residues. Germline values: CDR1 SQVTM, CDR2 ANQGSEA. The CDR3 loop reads CGTGGGTETQYF. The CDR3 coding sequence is TGCGGGACTGGGGGGGGGACAGAGACCCAGTACTTC.

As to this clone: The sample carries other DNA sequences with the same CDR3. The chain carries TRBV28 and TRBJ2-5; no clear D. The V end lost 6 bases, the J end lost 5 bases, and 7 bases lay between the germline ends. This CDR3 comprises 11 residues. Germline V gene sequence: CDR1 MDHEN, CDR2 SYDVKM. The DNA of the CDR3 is TGTGCCAGCAGCTTACGTGAGACCCAGTACTTC. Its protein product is CASSLRETQYF.

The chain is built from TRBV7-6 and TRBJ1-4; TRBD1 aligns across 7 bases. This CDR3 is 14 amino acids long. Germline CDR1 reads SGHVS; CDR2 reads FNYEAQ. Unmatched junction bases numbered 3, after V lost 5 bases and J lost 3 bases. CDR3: CASSQGGPNEKLFF. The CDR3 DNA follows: TGTGCCAGCAGCCAGGGGGGACCTAATGAAAAACTGTTTTTT.

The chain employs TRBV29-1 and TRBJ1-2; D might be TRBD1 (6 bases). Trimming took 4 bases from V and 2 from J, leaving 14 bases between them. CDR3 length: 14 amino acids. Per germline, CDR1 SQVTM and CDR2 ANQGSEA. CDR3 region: CSVAGGGANYGYTF. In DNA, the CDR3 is TGCAGCGTTGCGGGCGGGGGCGCAAACTATGGCTACACCTTC.

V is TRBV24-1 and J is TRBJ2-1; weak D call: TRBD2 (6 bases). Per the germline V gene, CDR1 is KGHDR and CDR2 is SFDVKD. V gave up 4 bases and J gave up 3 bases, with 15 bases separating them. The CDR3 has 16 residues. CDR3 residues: CATSDIGGANYNEQFF. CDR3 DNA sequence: TGTGCCACCAGTGACATCGGCGGGGCGAACTACAATGAGCAGTTCTTC.

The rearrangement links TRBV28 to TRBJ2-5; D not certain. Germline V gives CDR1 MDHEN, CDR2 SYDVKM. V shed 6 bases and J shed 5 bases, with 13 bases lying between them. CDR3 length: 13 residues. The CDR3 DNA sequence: TGTGCCAGCAGCTTTCCGCGGAGCGAGACCCAGTACTTC. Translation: CASSFPRSETQYF.

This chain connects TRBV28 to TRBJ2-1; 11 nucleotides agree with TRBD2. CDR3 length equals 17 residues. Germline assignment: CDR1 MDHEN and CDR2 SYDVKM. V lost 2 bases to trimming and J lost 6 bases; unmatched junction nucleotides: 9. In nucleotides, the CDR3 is TGTGCCAGCAGTTTACTCCTTATAGCGGGGGGGAGCAATGAGCAGTTCTTC. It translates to CASSLLLIAGGSNEQFF. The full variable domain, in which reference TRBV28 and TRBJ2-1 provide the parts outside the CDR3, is DVKVTQSSRYLVKRTGEKVFLECVQDMDHENMFWYRQDPGLGLRLIYFSYDVKMKEKGDIPEGYSVSREKKERFSLILESASTNQTSMYLCASSLLLIAGGSNEQFFGPGTRLTVL.

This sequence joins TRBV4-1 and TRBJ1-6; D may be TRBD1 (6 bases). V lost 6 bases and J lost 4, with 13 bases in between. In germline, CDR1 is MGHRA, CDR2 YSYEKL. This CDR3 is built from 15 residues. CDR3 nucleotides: TGCGCCAGCAGTCACCCGGACAGTTATAATTCACCCCTCCACTTT. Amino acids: CASSHPDSYNSPLHF.

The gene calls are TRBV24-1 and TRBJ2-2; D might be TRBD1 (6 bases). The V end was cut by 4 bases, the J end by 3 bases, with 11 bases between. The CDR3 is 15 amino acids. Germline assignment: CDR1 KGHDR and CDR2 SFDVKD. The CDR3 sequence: CATSDPTGYTGELFF. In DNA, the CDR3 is TGTGCCACCAGTGACCCCACAGGGTACACCGGGGAGCTGTTTTTT.

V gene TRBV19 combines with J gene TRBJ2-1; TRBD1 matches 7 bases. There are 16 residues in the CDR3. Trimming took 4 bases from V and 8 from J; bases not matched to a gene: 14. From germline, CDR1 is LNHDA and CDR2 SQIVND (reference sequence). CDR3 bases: TGTGCCAGTAGTAGACCCAGGACTCAGGGGGACGATGAGCAGTTCTTC. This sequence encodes CASSRPRTQGDDEQFF. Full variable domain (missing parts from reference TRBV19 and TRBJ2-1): DGGITQSPKYLFRKEGQNVTLSCEQNLNHDAMYWYRQDPGQGLRLIYYSQIVNDFQKGDIAEGYSVSREKKESFPLTVTSAQKNPTAFYLCASSRPRTQGDDEQFFGPGTRLTVL.

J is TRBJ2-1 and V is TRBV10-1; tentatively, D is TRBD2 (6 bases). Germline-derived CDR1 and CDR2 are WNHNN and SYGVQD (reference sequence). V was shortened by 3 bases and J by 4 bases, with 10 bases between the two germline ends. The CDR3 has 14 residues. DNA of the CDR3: TGCGCCAGCAGTGATCGGAGGGGATACAATGAGCAGTTCTTC. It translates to CASSDRRGYNEQFF.

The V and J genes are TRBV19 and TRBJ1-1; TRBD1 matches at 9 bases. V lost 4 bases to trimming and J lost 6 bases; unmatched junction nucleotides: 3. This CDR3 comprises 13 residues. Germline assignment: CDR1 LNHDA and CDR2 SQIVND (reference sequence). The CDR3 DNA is TGTGCCAGTAGTAAGGACAGGGGTGCTGAAGCTTTCTTT. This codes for CASSKDRGAEAFF.

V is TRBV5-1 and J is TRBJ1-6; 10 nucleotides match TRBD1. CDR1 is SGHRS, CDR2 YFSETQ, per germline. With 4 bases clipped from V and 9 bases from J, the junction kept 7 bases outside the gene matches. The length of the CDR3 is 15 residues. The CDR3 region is CASSVDRGRGSPLHF. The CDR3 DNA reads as TGCGCCAGCAGCGTCGACAGGGGGCGAGGTTCACCCCTCCACTTT.

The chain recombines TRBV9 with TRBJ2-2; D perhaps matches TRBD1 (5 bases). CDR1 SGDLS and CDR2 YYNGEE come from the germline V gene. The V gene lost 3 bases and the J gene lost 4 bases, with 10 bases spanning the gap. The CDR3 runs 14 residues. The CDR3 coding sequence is TGTGCCAGCAGCGCGGCAAGGGGCACCGGGGAGCTGTTTTTT. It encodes CASSAARGTGELFF.

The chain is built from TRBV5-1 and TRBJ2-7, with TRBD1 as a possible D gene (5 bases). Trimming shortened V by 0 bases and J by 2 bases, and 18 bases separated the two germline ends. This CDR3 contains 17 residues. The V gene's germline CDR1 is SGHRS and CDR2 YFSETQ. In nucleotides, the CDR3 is TGCGCCAGCAGCTTGGCTTTACAGGCGCCGGACCCCTACGAGCAGTACTTC. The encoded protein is CASSLALQAPDPYEQYF.

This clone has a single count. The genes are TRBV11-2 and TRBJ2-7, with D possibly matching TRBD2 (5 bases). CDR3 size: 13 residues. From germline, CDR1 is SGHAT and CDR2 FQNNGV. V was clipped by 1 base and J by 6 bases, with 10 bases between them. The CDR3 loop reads CASSLVRVGEQYF. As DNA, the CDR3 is TGTGCCAGCAGCTTAGTGAGGGTAGGCGAGCAGTACTTC.